These 5 T cell receptor beta chains came from one sample sequenced in a study of long-term antiretroviral therapy in people with HIV. Run at survey level, the immunoSEQ assay was version v3.0. Some clones are missing from TCRdb's copy, which holds only in-frame ones; the method was immunoSEQ multiplex PCR. This sample has around 30,000 clones, with 95% found just once. The input for sequencing was unsorted PBMCs, taken 5.3 years after starting antiretroviral therapy. The source is a man younger than 45 with HIV.

The chain employs TRBV5-1 and TRBJ1-6; 8 bases are shared with TRBD1. CDR1 and CDR2 (germline): SGHRS, YFSETQ. This CDR3 has 19 amino acids. Unmatched junction bases numbered 12, after V lost 4 bases and J lost 0 bases. The CDR3 region has the DNA TGCGCCAGCAGCCTGAAGCCTAAAACAGGGGGCTCCTATAATTCACCCCTCCACTTT. This codes for CASSLKPKTGGSYNSPLHF. Looking up the rest from reference TRBV5-1 and TRBJ1-6 gives the full variable domain: KAGVTQTPRYLIKTRGQQVTLSCSPISGHRSVSWYQQTPGQGLQFLFEYFSETQRNKGNFPGRFSGRQFSNSRSEMNVSTLELGDSALYLCASSLKPKTGGSYNSPLHFGNGTRLTVT.

The CDR3 coding sequence is TGTGCCAGCAGTTACGCCAAGGGGGCACAATACTTC. Its protein is CASSYAKGAQYF. The chain employs TRBV6-5 and TRBJ2-7; 7 positions agree with TRBD1. The length of the CDR3 is 12 residues. Trimming removed 2 bases from V and 13 bases from J; junction bases left unmatched: 8. The V gene's germline CDR1 is MNHEY and CDR2 SVGAGI.

The chain has TRBV5-4 and TRBJ1-1; D perhaps matches TRBD1 (6 bases). CDR3 length: 15 amino acids. V lost 6 bases to trimming and J lost 4 bases, with 19 bases between them. Germline V CDR1 and CDR2: SGHNT, YYREEE (reference sequence). The CDR3 is CASTEFTGMGTEAFF. The CDR3 bases are TGTGCCAGCACCGAATTCACAGGGATGGGCACTGAAGCTTTCTTT.

The chain employs TRBV4-1 and TRBJ1-1, with TRBD1 identical over 8 bases. The length of the CDR3 is 14 residues. Germline V gene sequence: CDR1 MGHRA, CDR2 YSYEKL. V was clipped by 6 bases and J by 1 base; unmatched bases: 4. In DNA, the CDR3 is TGCGCCAGCAGTCAACAGGGGGGGAACACTGAAGCTTTCTTT. Translating gives CASSQQGGNTEAFF.

This clone was seen a few times. The CDR3 is CASSWTGVYNEQFF. CDR3 coding DNA: TGTGCCAGCAGCTGGACAGGGGTCTACAATGAGCAGTTCTTC. The V call is TRBV9, the J call TRBJ2-1, with TRBD1 matching 9 bases. The germline V gene encodes CDR1 SGDLS and CDR2 YYNGEE. The CDR3 covers 14 residues. After removal of 4 bases from V and 3 bases from J, the junction contained 2 bases not matched to a gene.